Listed here are 25 T cell receptor beta chains from one sample, sequenced in a study of cytotoxic CD8 clonotypes in ibrutinib-treated CLL. Sequencing used immunoSEQ multiplex PCR; TCRdb keeps in-frame clones, though not all of them. Here the sample spans more than 200,000 clones, 70% being singletons. The sequenced sample was PBMCs, obtained after 24 months of ibrutinib treatment. These receptors were obtained from a human donor with chronic lymphocytic leukemia.

This chain uses TRBV9 with TRBJ2-3; perhaps D is TRBD1 or TRBD2 (5 bases each). This CDR3 has 15 residues. The V end was cut by 0 bases, the J end by 6 bases, with 14 bases between. In germline, CDR1 is SGDLS, CDR2 YYNGEE. CDR3 protein: CASSVAGGPTDTQYF. The CDR3 coding sequence is TGTGCCAGCAGCGTAGCTGGGGGACCTACGGATACGCAGTATTTT. The full variable domain, in which reference TRBV9 and TRBJ2-3 provide the parts outside the CDR3, is DSGVTQTPKHLITATGQRVTLRCSPRSGDLSVYWYQQSLDQGLQFLIQYYNGEERAKGNILERFSAQQFPDLHSELNLSSLELGDSALYFCASSVAGGPTDTQYFGPGTRLTVL.

Only a few counts were recorded for this clone. The rearrangement uses TRBV4-2 and TRBJ1-2; D gene unclear. The V and J ends lost 0 bases and 4 bases respectively, with 12 bases between them. The CDR3 is 15 residues long. Per germline, CDR1 LGHNA and CDR2 YNFKEQ. The CDR3, as DNA: TGTGCCAGCAGCCAAGATCCGCCTACGATCTATGGCTACACCTTC. Protein sequence: CASSQDPPTIYGYTF.

In DNA form, the CDR3 reads TGCGCCAGCAGTAGACAGGCCCAGGTGGACGAGCAGTACTTC. Translated, it gives CASSRQAQVDEQYF. The V gene is TRBV5-1, the J gene TRBJ2-7, with D tentatively TRBD1 (6 bases). Germline values: CDR1 SGHRS, CDR2 YFSETQ. The CDR3 runs to 14 residues. V was pared by 5 bases and J by 5 bases, with 17 bases between.

The chain has TRBV6-4 and TRBJ1-2, with 9 nucleotides matching TRBD1. From germline, CDR1 is MRHNA and CDR2 SNTAGT. The CDR3 runs 13 residues. With V trimmed by 4 bases and J by 8 bases, 5 bases remained unmatched. The DNA of the CDR3 is TGTGCCAGCAGTGCCACAGGGGGCGCGGGCTACACCTTC. Translation: CASSATGGAGYTF.

In this sample, this clone turned up a few times. The CDR3 is CASSQAGTGNYEQYF. For the CDR3, the DNA is TGTGCCAGCAGCCAAGCCGGGACAGGGAACTACGAGCAGTACTTC. The chain couples TRBV4-2 to TRBJ2-7, with TRBD1 identical over 9 bases. After removal of 1 base from V and 3 bases from J, the junction contained 4 bases not matched to a gene. The CDR3 is made up of 15 amino acids. From germline, CDR1 is LGHNA and CDR2 YNFKEQ.

The chain couples TRBV28 to TRBJ2-1; 7 bases map to TRBD2. The CDR3 has 15 amino acids. The trim removed 7 bases at V and 9 bases at J, leaving 15 bases unmatched. Germline V CDR1 and CDR2: MDHEN, SYDVKM. The CDR3 is CASTPPGRELGEQFF. The CDR3 DNA reads TGTGCCAGCACCCCTCCGGGGCGGGAGCTCGGTGAGCAGTTCTTC.

The J gene is TRBJ2-3, the V gene TRBV15; tentative D call: TRBD1 (6 bases). V lost 4 bases, J lost 6 bases, and 17 bases lay in between. This CDR3 spans 15 amino acids. The germline gives CDR1 LNHNV, CDR2 YYDKDF (reference sequence). The CDR3 protein is CATSIGGNPLDTQYF. In DNA, the CDR3 is TGTGCCACCAGCATTGGGGGCAACCCCCTCGATACGCAGTATTTT.

The genes are TRBV29-1 and TRBJ1-2, with D hard to call. CDR1 SQVTM and CDR2 ANQGSEA come from the germline V gene. Deletions cut 3 bases from V and 3 bases from J, with 17 bases between. This CDR3 is 15 amino acids long. The CDR3 region is CSVDRPSDWDYGYTF. Written as DNA, the CDR3 is TGCAGCGTTGACCGACCCTCCGACTGGGACTATGGCTACACCTTC.

The genes are TRBV5-1 and TRBJ2-7; D is uncertain. The germline V gene has CDR1 SGHRS and CDR2 YFSETQ. Between the trimmed V and J ends, which lost 5 bases and 0 bases, there was a span of 12 bases. The CDR3 is made up of 14 amino acids. CDR3 protein: CASSEAAASYEQYF. The CDR3 bases are TGCGCCAGCAGTGAGGCGGCCGCCTCCTACGAGCAGTACTTC. Combining the CDR3 with reference TRBV5-1 and TRBJ2-7 gives the whole variable domain KAGVTQTPRYLIKTRGQQVTLSCSPISGHRSVSWYQQTPGQGLQFLFEYFSETQRNKGNFPGRFSGRQFSNSRSEMNVSTLELGDSALYLCASSEAAASYEQYFGPGTRLTVT.

The chain links TRBV2 to TRBJ1-2; TRBD1 agrees at 10 bases. The CDR3 is 13 amino acids. Per germline, CDR1 SNHLY and CDR2 FYNNEI. V dropped 7 bases and J dropped 8; count of bases not matched to a gene: 7. CDR3 sequence: CASNRDRGGGYTF. Written as DNA, the CDR3 is TGTGCCAGCAACCGGGACAGGGGAGGCGGCTACACCTTC.

This clone has just a few counts. The rearrangement joins TRBV19 to TRBJ2-5, with D possibly matching TRBD2 (6 bases). The CDR3 loop spans 14 amino acids. V lost 4 bases to trimming and J lost 3 bases, with 12 bases between them. The germline V gene encodes CDR1 LNHDA and CDR2 SQIVND (reference sequence). The CDR3 nucleotides are TGTGCCAGTAGTAGGAGGGTCAGAGAAGAGACCCAGTACTTC. It translates to CASSRRVREETQYF. The whole variable domain, filled in from reference TRBV19 and TRBJ2-5, reads DGGITQSPKYLFRKEGQNVTLSCEQNLNHDAMYWYRQDPGQGLRLIYYSQIVNDFQKGDIAEGYSVSREKKESFPLTVTSAQKNPTAFYLCASSRRVREETQYFGPGTRLLVL.

The V call is TRBV9, the J call TRBJ1-3; tentative D call: TRBD1 (6 bases). V shed 3 bases and J shed 0 bases, with 13 bases lying between them. This CDR3 contains 16 residues. Looked up from germline, CDR1 is SGDLS and CDR2 is YYNGEE. The CDR3 DNA is TGTGCCAGCAGCGCCCCCGCGGACAGCTCTGGAAACACCATATATTTT. It encodes CASSAPADSSGNTIYF.

V gene TRBV5-1 combines with J gene TRBJ2-4, with a weak D call TRBD1 (6 bases). Trimming left V 2 bases short and J 7 bases short, with 16 bases between. CDR3 length: 15 amino acids. Germline CDR1 is SGHRS and CDR2 is YFSETQ. CDR3 sequence reads: CASSLVGASPNIQYF. The CDR3 DNA sequence: TGCGCCAGCAGCTTAGTGGGGGCTAGCCCCAACATTCAGTACTTC.

The chain has TRBV10-1 and TRBJ2-7, with D unresolved. There are 15 residues in the CDR3. The germline V gene has CDR1 WNHNN and CDR2 SYGVQD (reference sequence). Trimming removed 11 bases from V and 1 base from J, with 21 bases in between. The CDR3 loop reads CASSRICAPSYEQYF. CDR3 in DNA: TGCGCCTCCAGCAGAATTTGCGCACCGTCCTACGAGCAGTACTTC.

The chain employs TRBV5-1 and TRBJ2-1; 11 nucleotides line up with TRBD2. CDR1 is SGHRS, CDR2 YFSETQ, per germline. V lost 2 bases to trimming and J lost 5 bases; unmatched junction nucleotides: 3. The CDR3 consists of 15 residues. CDR3 nucleotide sequence: TGCGCCAGCAGCTTCACTAGCGGGGGAAACAATGAGCAGTTCTTC. Protein: CASSFTSGGNNEQFF. The full variable domain, in which reference TRBV5-1 and TRBJ2-1 provide the parts outside the CDR3, is KAGVTQTPRYLIKTRGQQVTLSCSPISGHRSVSWYQQTPGQGLQFLFEYFSETQRNKGNFPGRFSGRQFSNSRSEMNVSTLELGDSALYLCASSFTSGGNNEQFFGPGTRLTVL.

CDR3 sequence (DNA): TGCGCCAGCAGCCAAGAACAGGCAGGGGCGAATGGCTACACCTTC. It translates to CASSQEQAGANGYTF. This sequence joins TRBV4-3 and TRBJ1-2; D might be TRBD1 (6 bases). V shed 0 bases and J shed 6 bases, with 14 bases lying between them. This CDR3 contains 15 residues. In germline, CDR1 is LGHNA, CDR2 YSLEER.

This chain uses TRBV6-5 with TRBJ2-3; 9 bases map to TRBD2. Germline assignment: CDR1 MNHEY and CDR2 SVGAGI. This CDR3 region has 15 residues. Trimming took 5 bases from V and 1 from J; bases not matched to a gene: 4. CDR3 region: CASSPGTSRTDTQYF. DNA for the CDR3: TGTGCCAGCAGTCCCGGGACTAGCCGCACAGATACGCAGTATTTT.

The chain has TRBV27 and TRBJ2-2, with 9 bases lining up with TRBD2. Trimming took 4 bases from V and 6 from J; bases not matched to a gene: 6. The CDR3 sequence is 15 residues long. The germline V gene has CDR1 MNHEY and CDR2 SMNVEV (reference sequence). The CDR3 sequence is CASSSLAGLAGELFF. The CDR3 DNA reads as TGTGCCAGCAGTTCTCTAGCGGGATTAGCCGGGGAGCTGTTTTTT.

Remarks on this clone: The germline gene is not matched at one end of the junction; a read error may be the cause. V gene TRBV7-7 combines with J gene TRBJ2-2, with D unclear. This CDR3 comprises 14 residues. CDR1 and CDR2 from the germline V gene are SSHAT and FNYEAQ (reference sequence). CDR3 region: CASSLNPGWGELFF. CDR3 bases: TGTGCTAGCAGCCTCAACCCAGGTTGGGGAGAGCTGTTTTTT.

V gene TRBV29-1 combines with J gene TRBJ2-3; TRBD1 aligns across 9 bases. CDR3 length equals 15 residues. J was trimmed by 1 base and V by 7 bases; bases with no gene match: 9. Germline CDR1 and CDR2: SQVTM and ANQGSEA. The CDR3 DNA follows: TGCAGCGCCCTACTACGGACAGGGGGCACAGATACGCAGTATTTT. Its translation: CSALLRTGGTDTQYF.

The V gene is TRBV19, the J gene TRBJ2-2; D possibly uses TRBD1 or TRBD2 (5 bases each). Looked up from germline, CDR1 is LNHDA and CDR2 is SQIVND (reference sequence). The CDR3 is 17 residues long. With 3 bases removed from V and 4 bases from J, the gap between germline ends came to 18 bases. The CDR3 nucleotides read TGTGCCAGTAGTATCCCTCGTTTGGGGGAGCCCACCGGGGAGCTGTTTTTT. Encoded protein: CASSIPRLGEPTGELFF.

This chain uses TRBV7-3 with TRBJ2-5, with a possible D match to TRBD1 (6 bases). The V and J ends lost 5 bases and 4 bases respectively, with 11 bases between them. This CDR3 has 13 amino acids. Per the germline V gene, CDR1 is SGHTA and CDR2 is FQGTGA. CDR3 in amino acids: CASSPGQRETQYF. The DNA for the CDR3 is TGTGCCAGCAGCCCAGGACAGCGAGAGACCCAGTACTTC.

The chain is built from TRBV5-6 and TRBJ2-5, with TRBD1 matching 9 bases. Germline V CDR1 and CDR2: SGHDT, YYEEEE. This CDR3 comprises 13 residues. V lost 7 bases, J lost 5 bases, and 6 bases stayed unmatched. The CDR3 sequence: CASAGQGAETQYF. The CDR3 nucleotides are TGTGCCAGCGCGGGACAGGGAGCGGAGACCCAGTACTTC.

In its sample, this clone was seen a few times. This chain connects TRBV7-2 to TRBJ2-5; 8 positions match TRBD2. V shed 0 bases and J 3 bases; nucleotides not matched to a gene: 6. Germline CDR1 reads SGHTA; CDR2 reads FQGNSA. The CDR3 is 16 amino acids. CDR3 nucleotides: TGTGCCAGCAGCTTAGCAACGGGACTAGTGGAAGAGACCCAGTACTTC. As protein: CASSLATGLVEETQYF.

The chain carries TRBV15 and TRBJ2-1; the D is unclear. This CDR3 comprises 11 residues. CDR1 LNHNV and CDR2 YYDKDF come from the germline V gene (reference sequence). Trimming took off 1 base at V and 10 bases at J, with 5 bases between the two ends. The CDR3 DNA is TGTGCCACCAGCAGAGCCAGGGAGCAGTTCTTC. Translated, it gives CATSRAREQFF.